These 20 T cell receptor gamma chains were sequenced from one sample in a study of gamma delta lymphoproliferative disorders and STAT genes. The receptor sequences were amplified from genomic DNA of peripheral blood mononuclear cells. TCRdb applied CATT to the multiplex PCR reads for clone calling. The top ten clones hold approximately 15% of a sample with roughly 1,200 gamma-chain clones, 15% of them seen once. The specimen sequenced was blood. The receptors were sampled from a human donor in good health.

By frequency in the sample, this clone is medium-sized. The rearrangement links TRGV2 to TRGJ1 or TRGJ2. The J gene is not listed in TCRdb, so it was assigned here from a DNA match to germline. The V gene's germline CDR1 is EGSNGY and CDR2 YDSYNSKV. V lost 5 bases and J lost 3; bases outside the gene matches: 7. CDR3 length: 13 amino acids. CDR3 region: CATWATPYYKKLF. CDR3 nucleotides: TGTGCCACCTGGGCAACTCCTTATTATAAGAAACTCTTT.

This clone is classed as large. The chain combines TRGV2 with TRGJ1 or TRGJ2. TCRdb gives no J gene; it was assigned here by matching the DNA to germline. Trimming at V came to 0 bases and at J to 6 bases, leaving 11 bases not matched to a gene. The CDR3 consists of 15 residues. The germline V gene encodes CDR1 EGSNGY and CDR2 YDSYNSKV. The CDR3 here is CATWDGRPGLYKKLF. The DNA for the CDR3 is TGTGCCACCTGGGACGGGCGCCCGGGGCTTTATAAGAAACTCTTT.

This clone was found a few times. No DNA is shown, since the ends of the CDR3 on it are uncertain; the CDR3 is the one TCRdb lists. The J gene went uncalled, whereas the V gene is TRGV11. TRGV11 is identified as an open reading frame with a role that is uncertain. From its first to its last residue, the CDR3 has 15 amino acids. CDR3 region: CTTVPARSDYYKKLF.

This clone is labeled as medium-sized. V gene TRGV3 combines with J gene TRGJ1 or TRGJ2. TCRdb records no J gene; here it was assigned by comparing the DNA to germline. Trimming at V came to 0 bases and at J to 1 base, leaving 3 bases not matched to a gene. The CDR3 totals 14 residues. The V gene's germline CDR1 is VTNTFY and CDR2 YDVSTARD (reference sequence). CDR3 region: CATWDRPNYYKKLF. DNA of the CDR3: TGTGCCACCTGGGACAGGCCCAATTATTATAAGAAACTCTTT.

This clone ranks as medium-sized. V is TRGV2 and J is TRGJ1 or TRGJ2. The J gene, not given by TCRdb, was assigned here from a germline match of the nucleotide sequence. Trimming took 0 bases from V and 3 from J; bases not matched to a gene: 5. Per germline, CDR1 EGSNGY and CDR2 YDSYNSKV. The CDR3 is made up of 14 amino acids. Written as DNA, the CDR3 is TGTGCCACCTGGGACGGGGGGGTTTATTATAAGAAACTCTTT. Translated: CATWDGGVYYKKLF.

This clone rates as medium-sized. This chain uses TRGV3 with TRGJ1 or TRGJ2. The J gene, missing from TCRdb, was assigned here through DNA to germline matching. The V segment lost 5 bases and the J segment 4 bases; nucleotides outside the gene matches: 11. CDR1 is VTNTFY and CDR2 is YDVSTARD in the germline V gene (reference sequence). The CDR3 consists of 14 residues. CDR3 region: CATWGKVLYYKKLF. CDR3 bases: TGTGCCACCTGGGGTAAGGTTCTGTATTATAAGAAACTCTTT.

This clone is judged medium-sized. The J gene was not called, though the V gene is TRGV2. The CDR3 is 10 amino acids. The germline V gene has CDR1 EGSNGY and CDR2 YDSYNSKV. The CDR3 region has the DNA TGTGCCACCTGGGACGGGCTCGCTCTCTTT. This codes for CATWDGLALF.

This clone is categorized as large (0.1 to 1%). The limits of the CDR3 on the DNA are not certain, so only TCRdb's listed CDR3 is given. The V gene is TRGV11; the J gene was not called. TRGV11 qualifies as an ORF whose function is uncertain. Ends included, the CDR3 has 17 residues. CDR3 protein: CTTVPAGLGPNYYKKLF.

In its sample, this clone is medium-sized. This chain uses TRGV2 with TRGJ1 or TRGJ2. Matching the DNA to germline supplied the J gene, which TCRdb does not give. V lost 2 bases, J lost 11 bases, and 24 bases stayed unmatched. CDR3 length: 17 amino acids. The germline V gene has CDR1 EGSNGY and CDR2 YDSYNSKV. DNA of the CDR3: TGTGCCACCTGGGACGAACCCACTGACAATTATTATAATGAGAAACTCTTT. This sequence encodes CATWDEPTDNYYNEKLF.

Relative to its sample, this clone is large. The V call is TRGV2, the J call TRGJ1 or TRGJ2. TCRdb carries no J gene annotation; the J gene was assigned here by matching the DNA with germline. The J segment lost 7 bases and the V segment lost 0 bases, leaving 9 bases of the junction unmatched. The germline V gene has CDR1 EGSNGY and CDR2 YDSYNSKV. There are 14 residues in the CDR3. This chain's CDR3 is CATWDGQEIYKKLF. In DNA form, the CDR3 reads TGTGCCACCTGGGACGGGCAGGAAATCTATAAGAAACTCTTT.

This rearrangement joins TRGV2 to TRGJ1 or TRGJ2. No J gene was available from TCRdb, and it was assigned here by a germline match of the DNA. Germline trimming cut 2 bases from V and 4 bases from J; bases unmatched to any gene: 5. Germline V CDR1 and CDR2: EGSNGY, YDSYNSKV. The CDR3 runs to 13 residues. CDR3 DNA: TGTGCCACCTGGGACGTAAAGTATTATAAGAAACTCTTT. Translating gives CATWDVKYYKKLF.

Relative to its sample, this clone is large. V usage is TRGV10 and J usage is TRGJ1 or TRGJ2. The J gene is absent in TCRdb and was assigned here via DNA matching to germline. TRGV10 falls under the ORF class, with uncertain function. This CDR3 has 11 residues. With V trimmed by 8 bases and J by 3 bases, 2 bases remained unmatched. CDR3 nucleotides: TGTGCTGCGTGGGGTTATTATAAGAAACTCTTT. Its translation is CAAWGYYKKLF.

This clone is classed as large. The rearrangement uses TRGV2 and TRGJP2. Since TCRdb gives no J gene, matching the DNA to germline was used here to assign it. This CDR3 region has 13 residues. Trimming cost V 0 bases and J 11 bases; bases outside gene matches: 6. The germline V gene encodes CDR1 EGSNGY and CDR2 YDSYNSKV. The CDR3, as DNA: TGTGCCACCTGGGACGGGATGTGGTGGATCAAGACGTTT. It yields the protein CATWDGMWWIKTF.

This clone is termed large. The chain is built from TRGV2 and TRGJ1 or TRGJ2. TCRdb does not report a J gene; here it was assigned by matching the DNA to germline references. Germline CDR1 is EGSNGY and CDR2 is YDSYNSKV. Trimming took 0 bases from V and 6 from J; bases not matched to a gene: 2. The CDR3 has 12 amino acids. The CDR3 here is CATWDGAYKKLF. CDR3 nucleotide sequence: TGTGCCACCTGGGACGGGGCTTATAAGAAACTCTTT.

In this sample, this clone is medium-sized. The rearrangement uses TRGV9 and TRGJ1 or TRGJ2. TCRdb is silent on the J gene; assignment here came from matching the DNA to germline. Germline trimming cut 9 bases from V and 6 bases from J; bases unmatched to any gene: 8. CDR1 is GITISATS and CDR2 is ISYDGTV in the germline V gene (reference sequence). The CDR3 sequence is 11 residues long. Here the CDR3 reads CALGRIYKKLF. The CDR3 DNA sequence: TGTGCCTTGGGGAGGATTTATAAGAAACTCTTT.

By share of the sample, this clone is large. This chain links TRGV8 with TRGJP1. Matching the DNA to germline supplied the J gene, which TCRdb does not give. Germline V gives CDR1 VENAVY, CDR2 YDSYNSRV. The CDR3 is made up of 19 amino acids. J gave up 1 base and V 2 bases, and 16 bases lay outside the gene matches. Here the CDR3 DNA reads TGTGCCACCTGGGATAAAGTCCGGACACGCGGTACCACTGGTTGGTTCAAGATATTT. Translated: CATWDKVRTRGTTGWFKIF.

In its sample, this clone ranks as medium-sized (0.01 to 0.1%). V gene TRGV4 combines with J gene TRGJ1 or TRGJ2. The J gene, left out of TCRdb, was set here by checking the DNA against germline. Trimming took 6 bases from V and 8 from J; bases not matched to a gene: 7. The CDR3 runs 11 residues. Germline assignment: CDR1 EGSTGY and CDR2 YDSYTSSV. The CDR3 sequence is CATWSLNKKLF. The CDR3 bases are TGTGCCACCTGGTCTCTTAATAAGAAACTCTTT.

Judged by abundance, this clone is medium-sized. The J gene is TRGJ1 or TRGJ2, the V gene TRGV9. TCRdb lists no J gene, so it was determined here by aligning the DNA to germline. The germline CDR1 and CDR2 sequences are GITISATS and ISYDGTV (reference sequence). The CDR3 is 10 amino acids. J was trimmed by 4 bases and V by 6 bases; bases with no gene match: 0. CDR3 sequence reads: CALWYYKKLF. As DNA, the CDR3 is TGTGCCTTGTGGTATTATAAGAAACTCTTT.

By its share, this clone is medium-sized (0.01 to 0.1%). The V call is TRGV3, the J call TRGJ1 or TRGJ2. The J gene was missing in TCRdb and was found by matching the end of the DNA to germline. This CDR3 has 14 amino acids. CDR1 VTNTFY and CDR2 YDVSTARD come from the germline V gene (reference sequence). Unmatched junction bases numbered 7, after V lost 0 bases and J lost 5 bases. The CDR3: CATWDRRMDYKKLF. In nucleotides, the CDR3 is TGTGCCACCTGGGACAGGCGGATGGATTATAAGAAACTCTTT.

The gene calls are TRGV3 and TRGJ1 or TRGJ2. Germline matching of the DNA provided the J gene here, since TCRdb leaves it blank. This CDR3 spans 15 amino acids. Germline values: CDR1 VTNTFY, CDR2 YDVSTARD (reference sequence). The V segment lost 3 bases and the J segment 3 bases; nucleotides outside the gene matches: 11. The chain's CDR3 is CATWDVPLSYYKKLF. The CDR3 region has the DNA TGTGCCACCTGGGACGTCCCCCTCTCTTATTATAAGAAACTCTTT.